This T cell receptor (beta chain) is drawn from a study of blood T cell repertoires in COVID-19. At the level of the study: The origin of the acute and convalescent COVID-19 samples was the United States, Italy and Spain.

V was cut by 1 base and J by 4 bases, with 10 bases left in between. The CDR3 contains 13 residues. Germline V lookup: CDR1 GTSNPN, CDR2 SVGIG (reference sequence). Sequencing was performed with immunoSEQ multiplex PCR; in TCRdb, only in-frame clones are kept and a portion is missing. The data show about 200,000 clones, 75% to 90% seen once. Those enrolled, adults aged roughly 18 to 95 years, came from 20 to 25 US areas. Sequenced: PBMCs or T cells enriched from blood (not recorded which). This rearrangement joins TRBV30 to TRBJ2-5; D uncertain. This sequence originates from a woman aged 25 to 39 who had recovered from COVID-19. This CDR3 reads CAWSGALRETQYF. Written as DNA, the CDR3 is TGTGCCTGGAGTGGGGCCTTGCGAGAGACCCAGTACTTC.